The entry below describes one T cell receptor beta chain. These data are taken from a study of blood T cell repertoires in COVID-19. Study-level background: Acute and convalescent COVID-19 samples came from the United States, Italy and Spain. T cells, B-cell-depleted T cells, or PBMCs provided the cDNA or gDNA that served as material.

This CDR3 contains 12 residues. Trimming took 1 base from V and 4 from J, leaving 6 bases between them. CDR1 and CDR2 from the germline V gene are SGHDT and YYEEEE. Authors' analysis steps: The assay estimated nucleated cells by amplifying reference gene primers. Generated by immunoSEQ multiplex PCR, the TCRdb table keeps only in-frame clones and is missing some. That table furnishes V, J and clone size, whereas the DNA furnished D and trimming. The sample has about 230,000 clones, over 70% seen once. The receptor's source is a woman of 80 years or more with acute or convalescent COVID-19. V and J are TRBV5-6 and TRBJ2-7, with D perhaps TRBD1 (5 bases). The sample consisted of peripheral blood. CDR3 bases: TGTGCCAGCAGCTTGTCAGGGTACGAGCAGTACTTC. Amino acid sequence: CASSLSGYEQYF.